One sample yielded the 28 T cell receptor beta chains listed below, sequenced in a study of somatic mutations in cytotoxic T cells in rheumatoid arthritis. Sequencing was performed with immunoSEQ multiplex PCR; in TCRdb, only in-frame clones are kept and a portion is missing. Found here are around 13,000 clones, roughly 74% of them singletons; the top ten hold around a fifth. Material: CD8+ T cells sorted from blood. The receptors were sampled from an adult with rheumatoid arthritis.

This clone was counted a single time. The V gene is TRBV7-8, the J gene TRBJ2-3, with 9 bases aligning to TRBD2. Per germline, CDR1 SGHVS and CDR2 FQNEAQ. V lost 1 base and J lost 2; bases outside the gene matches: 13. The CDR3 loop spans 19 amino acids. CDR3 loop: CASSLGPRGRGRATDTQYF. CDR3 nucleotides: TGTGCCAGCAGCTTAGGTCCCCGAGGGCGCGGGAGGGCCACAGATACGCAGTATTTT.

This clone is categorized as medium-sized. V usage is TRBV2 and J usage is TRBJ2-5; TRBD2 matches at 12 bases. With 6 bases clipped from V and 4 bases from J, the junction kept 21 bases outside the gene matches. This CDR3 spans 20 amino acids. The germline V gene encodes CDR1 SNHLY and CDR2 FYNNEI. CDR3 sequence: CASSHLSGRGLAGGGETQYF. CDR3 nucleotide sequence: TGTGCCAGCAGCCACCTCTCGGGCAGGGGTCTAGCGGGAGGGGGAGAGACCCAGTACTTC.

This clone has a handful of counts. V usage is TRBV9 and J usage is TRBJ2-1; D is unclear. Looked up from germline, CDR1 is SGDLS and CDR2 is YYNGEE. The CDR3 runs 12 residues. V was trimmed by 0 bases and J by 7 bases, leaving 5 bases between them. The CDR3 protein is CASSVGVNEQFF. CDR3 coding DNA: TGTGCCAGCAGCGTAGGAGTAAATGAGCAGTTCTTC.

This chain uses TRBV4-1 with TRBJ2-2; D unresolved. The CDR3 covers 12 residues. V lost 3 bases, J lost 4 bases, and 3 bases lay in between. Germline V gene lookup returns CDR1 MGHRA and CDR2 YSYEKL. This chain's CDR3 is CASSQGTGELFF. CDR3 nucleotide sequence: TGCGCCAGCAGCCAGGGCACCGGGGAGCTGTTTTTT.

This chain connects TRBV15 to TRBJ1-2; 10 bases line up with TRBD1. The CDR3 contains 17 residues. Per germline, CDR1 LNHNV and CDR2 YYDKDF (reference sequence). J lost 5 bases, V lost 7 bases, and 16 bases had no gene match. In DNA, the CDR3 is TGTGCCACCACCTCAGACAGGGGGCTAAGAGTTGGGTATGGCTACACCTTC. This sequence encodes CATTSDRGLRVGYGYTF.

This rearrangement joins TRBV6-4 to TRBJ2-6; 8 bases fit TRBD2. The CDR3 totals 17 residues. From germline, CDR1 is MRHNA and CDR2 SNTAGT. With V trimmed by 0 bases and J by 3 bases, 4 bases remained unmatched. In DNA form, the CDR3 reads TGTGCCAGCAGTGACTCGAGCGGGGGTGGTGGGGCCAACGTCCTGACTTTC. Translating gives CASSDSSGGGGANVLTF.

The V gene is TRBV7-3, the J gene TRBJ2-1, with 10 positions matching TRBD2. The length of the CDR3 is 16 residues. The ends lost 2 bases at V and 9 bases at J; junction bases unmatched: 10. Germline V lookup: CDR1 SGHTA, CDR2 FQGTGA. The CDR3 sequence is CASSLRGAGGPIEQFF. CDR3 in DNA: TGTGCCAGCAGCTTACGGGGAGCGGGAGGGCCCATTGAGCAGTTCTTC.

The gene calls are TRBV5-4 and TRBJ2-6; 7 nucleotides align to TRBD1. The CDR3 is made up of 16 amino acids. From germline, CDR1 is SGHNT and CDR2 YYREEE (reference sequence). Trimming took 0 bases from V and 4 from J; bases not matched to a gene: 4. In DNA form, the CDR3 reads TGTGCCAGCAGCTTGGCCGGACAGGCCGGGGCCAACGTCCTGACTTTC. Protein: CASSLAGQAGANVLTF.

The V call is TRBV25-1, the J call TRBJ1-1; possibly TRBD1 for D (5 bases). V lost 1 base and J lost 3, with 21 bases in between. This CDR3 has 18 residues. Per the germline V gene, CDR1 is MGHDK and CDR2 is SYGVNS. CDR3 in amino acids: CASSELAVRGQEDTEAFF. DNA for the CDR3: TGTGCCAGCAGTGAATTAGCTGTTAGGGGCCAGGAGGACACTGAAGCTTTCTTT.

The V call is TRBV19, the J call TRBJ2-1; D gene uncertain. This CDR3 contains 15 residues. CDR1 and CDR2 from the germline V gene are LNHDA and SQIVND (reference sequence). V was clipped by 6 bases and J by 0 bases, with 12 bases between them. The CDR3 bases are TGTGCCAGTAGGGACCCCGGAAGCTCCTACAATGAGCAGTTCTTC. The encoded protein is CASRDPGSSYNEQFF.

The gene calls are TRBV6-6 and TRBJ2-3; D might be TRBD2 (5 bases). In germline, CDR1 is MNHNY, CDR2 SVGAGI (reference sequence). The V end was cut by 8 bases, the J end by 0 bases, with 15 bases between. This CDR3 has 15 residues. This CDR3 is CASSFLASSTDTQYF. CDR3 sequence (DNA): TGTGCCAGCTCTTTTCTAGCCTCTAGCACAGATACGCAGTATTTT.

This clone was found a few times. In DNA, the CDR3 is TGTGCCAGTAGTATCACCGTTAGCGGGAGTTCTGCAGATACGCAGTATTTT. Its protein product is CASSITVSGSSADTQYF. This chain connects TRBV19 to TRBJ2-3; 9 bases are a match to TRBD2. Germline V CDR1 and CDR2: LNHDA, SQIVND (reference sequence). V gave up 3 bases and J gave up 4 bases; unmatched junction bases: 11. The CDR3 is made up of 17 amino acids.

The CDR3 reads CASSLETRYNEQFF. For the CDR3, the DNA is TGTGCCAGCAGCCTCGAGACTCGATACAATGAGCAGTTCTTC. The genes are TRBV9 and TRBJ2-1; no firm D call. CDR1 and CDR2 (germline): SGDLS, YYNGEE. With 4 bases removed from V and 4 bases from J, the gap between germline ends came to 12 bases. The length of the CDR3 is 14 residues. Combining the CDR3 with reference TRBV9 and TRBJ2-1 gives the whole variable domain DSGVTQTPKHLITATGQRVTLRCSPRSGDLSVYWYQQSLDQGLQFLIQYYNGEERAKGNILERFSAQQFPDLHSELNLSSLELGDSALYFCASSLETRYNEQFFGPGTRLTVL.

This clone was observed a few times. This chain connects TRBV15 to TRBJ1-5, with 7 bases matching TRBD1. Trimming removed 4 bases from V and 2 bases from J; junction bases left unmatched: 5. The germline gives CDR1 LNHNV, CDR2 YYDKDF (reference sequence). The CDR3 runs 15 residues. For the CDR3, the DNA is TGTGCCACCAGCACTTTAGACAGGGGCAATCAGCCCCAGCATTTT. It yields the protein CATSTLDRGNQPQHF.

The chain couples TRBV6-1 to TRBJ2-7, with TRBD1 matching over 9 bases. The CDR3 has 14 residues. V was pared by 2 bases and J by 8 bases, with 7 bases of the junction left unmatched. Germline values: CDR1 MNHNS, CDR2 SASEGT. This chain's CDR3 is CASSEKGGQGKQYF. CDR3 DNA: TGTGCCAGCAGTGAAAAAGGGGGACAGGGTAAGCAGTACTTC.

This chain links TRBV4-1 with TRBJ2-1; no definite D call. Trimming took 0 bases from V and 6 from J, leaving 6 bases between them. Germline V gene lookup returns CDR1 MGHRA and CDR2 YSYEKL. The CDR3 runs to 13 residues. The DNA of the CDR3 is TGCGCCAGCAGCCAAGAAGTGGCCAATGAGCAGTTCTTC. It specifies CASSQEVANEQFF.

This clone was observed a handful of times. The chain uses TRBV27 and TRBJ1-2, with 7 bases aligning to TRBD1. The CDR3 consists of 15 residues. Germline trimming cut 2 bases from V and 4 bases from J; bases unmatched to any gene: 7. CDR1 and CDR2 (germline): MNHEY, SMNVEV (reference sequence). The DNA of the CDR3 is TGTGCCAGCAGTTTAGCACAGGGGTTCGGCTATGGCTACACCTTC. As protein: CASSLAQGFGYGYTF.

V and J are TRBV9 and TRBJ2-5, with D uncertain. The CDR3 spans 14 residues. V was trimmed by 0 bases and J by 1 base, leaving 7 bases between them. CDR1 and CDR2 (germline): SGDLS, YYNGEE. This chain's CDR3 is CASSVGGFQETQYF. In DNA, the CDR3 is TGTGCCAGCAGCGTAGGCGGTTTCCAAGAGACCCAGTACTTC.

The chain carries TRBV5-4 and TRBJ2-5; D might be TRBD2 (5 bases). The CDR3 contains 14 residues. From germline, CDR1 is SGHNT and CDR2 YYREEE (reference sequence). Deletions cut 6 bases from V and 5 bases from J, with 17 bases between. The CDR3 sequence: CASNLMGSGETQYF. CDR3 DNA: TGTGCCAGCAACCTTATGGGGAGTGGGGAGACCCAGTACTTC.

V is TRBV5-6 and J is TRBJ2-5; possible D gene TRBD1, 5 bases. The J call may be wrong; the DNA end is better matched by TRBJ2-7. The CDR3 sequence is 14 residues long. The germline gives CDR1 SGHDT, CDR2 YYEEEE. CDR3 nucleotides: TGTGCCAGCAGCTTGGCCGACAGCTCCTACGAGCAGTACTTC. Residues: CASSLADSSYEQYF.

This chain uses TRBV4-1 with TRBJ2-1; no firm D call. This CDR3 has 18 amino acids. Trimming removed 0 bases from V and 0 bases from J, with 15 bases in between. Germline CDR1 and CDR2: MGHRA and YSYEKL. The CDR3 region has the DNA TGCGCCAGCAGCCAAGAAGCGCTGACGGCGACCTCCTACAATGAGCAGTTCTTC. Translating it yields CASSQEALTATSYNEQFF.

This CDR3 is CASSLWTVYEQYF. CDR3 in DNA: TGTGCCAGCAGCTTGTGGACAGTTTACGAGCAGTACTTC. The chain recombines TRBV5-5 with TRBJ2-7; D possibly corresponds to TRBD1 (6 bases). CDR3 length: 13 amino acids. Trimming cost V 1 base and J 4 bases, with 9 bases left between them. Looked up from germline, CDR1 is SGHKS and CDR2 is YYEKEE (reference sequence).

The CDR3 coding sequence is TGTGCCAGTAGTATAGACGGTTACGAGCAGTACTTC. Amino acids: CASSIDGYEQYF. The rearrangement uses TRBV19 and TRBJ2-7, with D hard to call. The CDR3 is 12 amino acids. Trimming took 0 bases from V and 4 from J, leaving 4 bases between them. Per the germline V gene, CDR1 is LNHDA and CDR2 is SQIVND (reference sequence).

The chain links TRBV5-1 to TRBJ2-3; TRBD2 agrees at 9 bases. Germline V lookup: CDR1 SGHRS, CDR2 YFSETQ. The V and J ends lost 4 bases and 4 bases, in that order; junction bases with no gene match: 4. The CDR3 is made up of 14 amino acids. The CDR3 DNA reads TGCGCCAGCAGCCCCGGACTAGCGCCAGATACGCAGTATTTT. It codes for CASSPGLAPDTQYF. The variable domain in full, completed from reference TRBV5-1 and TRBJ2-3, reads KAGVTQTPRYLIKTRGQQVTLSCSPISGHRSVSWYQQTPGQGLQFLFEYFSETQRNKGNFPGRFSGRQFSNSRSEMNVSTLELGDSALYLCASSPGLAPDTQYFGPGTRLTVL.

The J gene is TRBJ2-5, the V gene TRBV5-8; 7 positions match TRBD2. CDR3 size: 14 residues. Germline V gene sequence: CDR1 SGHTS, CDR2 YDEGEE. Trimming cost V 4 bases and J 5 bases; bases outside gene matches: 8. CDR3 amino acids: CASSNGRQRETQYF. As DNA, the CDR3 is TGTGCCAGCAGCAACGGGAGGCAGCGTGAGACCCAGTACTTC.

This rearrangement joins TRBV5-6 to TRBJ2-7; 7 positions match TRBD2. There are 13 residues in the CDR3. Losses at the gene ends were 4 bases for V and 4 bases for J; bases not matched to a gene: 5. The germline V gene has CDR1 SGHDT and CDR2 YYEEEE. CDR3: CASSHGGSYEQYF. The CDR3 region has the DNA TGTGCCAGCAGCCATGGCGGGAGTTACGAGCAGTACTTC.

The chain couples TRBV4-1 to TRBJ1-1; no clear D gene. V was shortened by 1 base and J by 0 bases, with 12 bases between the two germline ends. Looked up from germline, CDR1 is MGHRA and CDR2 is YSYEKL. This CDR3 has 16 amino acids. The DNA of the CDR3 is TGCGCCAGCAGCCAAGCCTCAGAGATTTTGAACACTGAAGCTTTCTTT. This encodes CASSQASEILNTEAFF.

V is TRBV5-6 and J is TRBJ2-7; 10 bases fit TRBD1. With 4 bases clipped from V and 2 bases from J, the junction kept 3 bases outside the gene matches. The CDR3 consists of 14 residues. Germline lookup yields CDR1 SGHDT and CDR2 YYEEEE. This CDR3 reads CASSIGQGAYEQYF. DNA of the CDR3: TGTGCCAGCAGCATCGGACAGGGGGCCTACGAGCAGTACTTC.